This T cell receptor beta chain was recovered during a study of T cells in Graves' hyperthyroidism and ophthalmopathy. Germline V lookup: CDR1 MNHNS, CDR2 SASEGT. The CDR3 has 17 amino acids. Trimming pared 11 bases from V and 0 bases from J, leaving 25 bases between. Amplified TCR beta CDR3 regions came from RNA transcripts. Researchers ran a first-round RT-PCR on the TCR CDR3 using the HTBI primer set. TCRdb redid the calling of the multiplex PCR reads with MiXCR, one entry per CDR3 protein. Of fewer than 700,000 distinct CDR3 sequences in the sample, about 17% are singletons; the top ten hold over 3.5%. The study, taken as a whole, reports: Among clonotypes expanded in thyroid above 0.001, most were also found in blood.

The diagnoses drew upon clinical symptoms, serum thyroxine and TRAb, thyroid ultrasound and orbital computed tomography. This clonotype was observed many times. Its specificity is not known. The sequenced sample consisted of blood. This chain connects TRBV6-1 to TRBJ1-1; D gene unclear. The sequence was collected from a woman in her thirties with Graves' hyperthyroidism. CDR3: CAAGYGGGGSMNTEAFF. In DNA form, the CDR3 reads TGTGCCGCAGGCTATGGAGGCGGCGGATCCATGAACACTGAAGCTTTCTTT.